A selection of T cell receptor beta chains follows, all from one sample in a study of blood T cell repertoires in COVID-19. Clones were read by immunoSEQ multiplex PCR, and TCRdb kept only the in-frame ones, dropping some. Of a few hundred thousand clones in the sample, around 86% were seen once. The sequencing input was PBMCs or T cells enriched from blood (not recorded which). Source of these receptors: a man aged 25-45 years in a cohort exposed to, infected with or recovered from COVID-19 (not recorded which). CDR3s include the opening cysteine and the closing phenylalanine or tryptophan. The D gene is left open where the match is weak. The listing skips clone size in some rows; elsewhere it reads once, few, many or a size class.

J	size	V	D	DNA	CDR3
TRBJ2-7	-	TRBV7-8	-	TGTGCCAGCAGCTCGACTAGGGCCCTCGGCGAGCAGTACTTC	CASSSTRALGEQYF
TRBJ1-2	-	TRBV19	TRBD1	TGTGCCAGCCGGGGGACAGGATTAGGGTATGGCTACACCTTC	CASRGTGLGYGYTF
TRBJ2-5	-	TRBV19	TRBD1	TGTGCCAGTAGTCGGGACAGGAGACAAGAGACCCAGTACTTC	CASSRDRRQETQYF
TRBJ2-5	-	TRBV2	-	TGTGCCAGCAGTGCGGAAGGAAGGGGTGCAGCGACCCAGTACTTC	CASSAEGRGAATQYF
TRBJ2-7	-	TRBV5-4	-	TGTGCCAGCAGCTTGGGCCTGGACTGGTCCTACGAGCAGTACTTC	CASSLGLDWSYEQYF
TRBJ2-5	-	TRBV6-5	TRBD1	TGTGCCAGCAGGGTTACAGGGGGACAAGAGACCCAGTACTTC	CASRVTGGQETQYF
TRBJ2-7	-	TRBV2	TRBD2	TGTGCCTCCCGGGACTATGCCTACGAGCAGTACTTC	CASRDYAYEQYF
TRBJ1-4	-	TRBV19	-	TGTGCCAGTAGTATGCCCGCTGTTGAGAGGAAACTGTTTTTT	CASSMPAVERKLFF
TRBJ2-7	-	TRBV5-4	-	TGTGCCAGCAGCACGCCTCTAACCGGACAGGAGGGTGAGCAGTACTTC	CASSTPLTGQEGEQYF
TRBJ2-1	-	TRBV3-1/TRBV3-2	TRBD2	TGTGCCAGCAGCCTTCGACTAGCGGCTGGGGATGAGCAGTTCTTC	CASSLRLAAGDEQFF
TRBJ2-1	-	TRBV29-1	TRBD2	TGCAGCGTTGACGCAGGAGTAGGAGCGGGAAAAGGAGAGTACAATGAGCAGTTCTTC	CSVDAGVGAGKGEYNEQFF
TRBJ1-6	once	TRBV9	TRBD1	TGTGCCAGCAGCTCAGGGGCAGGGGGGAATTCACCCCTCCACTTT	CASSSGAGGNSPLHF
TRBJ1-5	-	TRBV9	-	TGTGCCAGCAGCGTAGGAAGTAGTCAGCCCCAGCATTTT	CASSVGSSQPQHF
TRBJ2-7	-	TRBV5-4	TRBD1	TGTGCCAGCAGACCCGAACAGGGGATCATGAACGAGCAGTACTTC	CASRPEQGIMNEQYF
TRBJ2-3	-	TRBV4-1	-	TGCGCCAGCAGCCCCTCGGGTGGGTTACCCGATACGCAGTATTTT	CASSPSGGLPDTQYF
TRBJ2-5	-	TRBV4-2	TRBD2	TGTGCCAGCAGCCCTCTGACTAGCGGGAGAACCCAAGAGACCCAGTACTTC	CASSPLTSGRTQETQYF
TRBJ1-1	-	TRBV28	TRBD1	TGTGCCAGCAGGGGACAGGGGGGGAACACTGAAGCTTTCTTT	CASRGQGGNTEAFF
TRBJ2-7	-	TRBV18	TRBD2	TGTGCCAGCTCACCACGGCCTAGCGGGATCCAGGGGGAGCAGTACTTC	CASSPRPSGIQGEQYF
TRBJ1-2	-	TRBV19	TRBD1	TGTGCCAGTAGTATTGACAGGGGAGGAGGCTACACCTTC	CASSIDRGGGYTF
TRBJ1-5	-	TRBV7-2	-	TGTGCCAGCAGCTTAGACAGGGGCAATCAGCCCCAGCATTTT	CASSLDRGNQPQHF
TRBJ2-7	-	TRBV24-1	TRBD1	TGTGCCACCAGTGATTCCGCGGCACAGGGGGCCGACGAGCAGTACTTC	CATSDSAAQGADEQYF
TRBJ2-5	-	TRBV7-2	TRBD2	TGTGCCAGCAGCCTAGCGGGCGCAAACCAAGAGACCCAGTACTTC	CASSLAGANQETQYF
TRBJ2-3	-	TRBV19	TRBD1	TGTGCCAGTAGTGACCGAGCGGGCTCGACAGGGGCAGATACGCAGTATTTT	CASSDRAGSTGADTQYF
TRBJ2-7	-	TRBV18	TRBD2	TGTGCCAGCTCACCACTGACTCCGGGACTAGCGTTCCACGAGCAGTACTTC	CASSPLTPGLAFHEQYF
TRBJ2-2	-	TRBV4-2	-	TGTGCCAGCAGCCAAGATGGTCTACCAAGGGGCACCGGGGAGCTGTTTTTT	CASSQDGLPRGTGELFF
TRBJ2-3	-	TRBV4-1	-	TGCGCCAGCAGCCAAGATCCGGGAGTGGCAGATACGCAGTATTTT	CASSQDPGVADTQYF
TRBJ1-6	-	TRBV9	-	TGTGCCAGCAGCGATCTCGGGAAAAATAATTCACCCCTCCACTTT	CASSDLGKNNSPLHF
TRBJ2-7	-	TRBV5-5	-	TGTGCCAGCAGCTTGGGTATATACTACGAGCAGTACTTC	CASSLGIYYEQYF
TRBJ1-2	-	TRBV3-1/TRBV3-2	-	TGTGCCAGCAGCTGGGGCCTTTGGGGGCTCGGAGGCTACACCTTC	CASSWGLWGLGGYTF
TRBJ2-1	few	TRBV28	TRBD2	TGTGCCAGCAGTGGGACTAGCGGGAGTGGTGAGCAGTTCTTC	CASSGTSGSGEQFF
TRBJ2-7	-	TRBV15	-	TGTGCCACCAGCAGAGCCCCGGGAGTTAACGAGCAGTACTTC	CATSRAPGVNEQYF
TRBJ2-7	-	TRBV5-4	-	TGTGCCAGCAGCTTGACAGGGACCTACGAGCAGTACTTC	CASSLTGTYEQYF
TRBJ2-1	-	TRBV12-5	TRBD2	TGTGCTAGTGGCCTTAGCGGGAGGGGTAGCTCCTACAATGAGCAGTTCTTC	CASGLSGRGSSYNEQFF
TRBJ2-7	-	TRBV28	TRBD1	TGTGCCAGCAGTCCGACCCCCACAGGGGCCTCCTACGAGCAGTACTTC	CASSPTPTGASYEQYF
TRBJ2-7	-	TRBV6-1	-	TGTGCCAGCAGTGAAAGTCAGGGCTCCTACGAGCAGTACTTC	CASSESQGSYEQYF
TRBJ1-1	-	TRBV7-6	TRBD1	TGTGCCAGCAGCACGGACAGGGGGAACACTGAAGCTTTCTTT	CASSTDRGNTEAFF
TRBJ1-1	-	TRBV28	TRBD1	TGTGCCAGCCAATTTCTAACGGGACAGGGGAACACTGAAGCTTTCTTT	CASQFLTGQGNTEAFF
TRBJ1-4	once	TRBV7-9	-	TGTGCCAGCAGCTTAATTTCCACAGGACCAGAGTTTTTT	CASSLISTGPEFF
TRBJ2-1	-	TRBV6-2/TRBV6-3	TRBD1	TGTGCCAGCAGTTACTGGGGGGACAGGGGGGGTGGTGAGCAGTTCTTC	CASSYWGDRGGGEQFF
TRBJ1-3	-	TRBV24-1	-	TGTGCCACCAGTGATTTAGGAAGGGGGGGACTGTCTGGAAACACCATATATTTT	CATSDLGRGGLSGNTIYF
TRBJ1-1	-	TRBV5-6	TRBD1	TGTGCCAGCAGCTTTACAGGGGCCACTGAAGCTTTCTTT	CASSFTGATEAFF
TRBJ2-7	-	TRBV6-5	TRBD2	TGTGCCAGCAGTTACAGCGGGAGTAGGTACGAGCAGTACTTC	CASSYSGSRYEQYF
TRBJ2-1	once	TRBV4-2	-	TGTGCCAGCAGCCAAGGGGGAGCTAGCTATGAGCAGTTCTTC	CASSQGGASYEQFF
TRBJ2-3	-	TRBV7-2	TRBD2	TGTGCCAGCAGCTTAGATAGCGGGATCGGGTCTACGCAGTATTTT	CASSLDSGIGSTQYF
TRBJ2-2	-	TRBV6-5	-	TGTGCCAGCAGAGGGGGGAACACCGGGGAGCTGTTTTTT	CASRGGNTGELFF
TRBJ2-3	-	TRBV9	TRBD2	TGTGCCAGCAGCGTAGGAGGGACTAGCGGGATCGAAGATACGCAGTATTTT	CASSVGGTSGIEDTQYF
TRBJ1-4	-	TRBV5-1	TRBD1	TGCGCCAGCGCTAAGGGGGCAGGGAACTTACTTAATGAAAAACTGTTTTTT	CASAKGAGNLLNEKLFF
TRBJ1-1	-	TRBV7-9	-	TGTGCCAGCAGCTTAGGGTCGGGGACTGAAGCTTTCTTT	CASSLGSGTEAFF
TRBJ1-2	-	TRBV27	-	TGTGCCAGCACCCGCCGGTCAGACTCGATCTATGGCTACACCTTC	CASTRRSDSIYGYTF
TRBJ2-7	-	TRBV7-2	-	TGTGCCAGCAGCTTCCCCGGGGCTAGCGAAGCCTACGAGCAGTACTTC	CASSFPGASEAYEQYF
TRBJ1-2	-	TRBV24-1	TRBD1	TGTGCCACCAGTGATGATTCGGCAGGGGGTAGTGGCTACACCTTC	CATSDDSAGGSGYTF
TRBJ2-2	-	TRBV25-1	TRBD1	TGTGCCAGCAGTGAGACAGGGGCCAACACCGGGGAGCTGTTTTTT	CASSETGANTGELFF
TRBJ2-7	-	TRBV13	TRBD2	TGTGCCAGCAGCTTAACCGGGGGGTACGAGCAGTACTTC	CASSLTGGYEQYF
TRBJ2-7	-	TRBV18	TRBD1	TGTGCCAGCTCACCTACCGGGACAGCCTTGAAGGAGCAGTACTTC	CASSPTGTALKEQYF
TRBJ2-7	-	TRBV13	-	TGTGCCAGCAGCTTAGGCTTCGGGCAGTACTTC	CASSLGFGQYF
TRBJ2-2	-	TRBV19	-	TGTGCCAGTAGTATCCCCTATTACACCGGGGAGCTGTTTTTT	CASSIPYYTGELFF
TRBJ2-5	-	TRBV4-1	TRBD1	TGCGCCAGCAGCCTGGGACAGCTGGAGACCCAGTACTTC	CASSLGQLETQYF
TRBJ1-5	-	TRBV27	-	TGTGCCAGCAGTTCAAGCGGGATGTATAGCAATCAGCCCCAGCATTTT	CASSSSGMYSNQPQHF